This is a list of T cell receptor beta chains from one sample in a study of blood T cell repertoires in COVID-19. The table came from immunoSEQ multiplex PCR; TCRdb's copy has only in-frame clones and leaves some out. The sample comprises 60,000 to 75,000 clones, more than 80% of which are singletons, and under 40% rests with the top ten. The sequencing sample was made of peripheral blood. These receptors were collected from a woman older than 75 with active or convalescent COVID-19. Both conserved end residues are part of each CDR3. The order of the fields is J gene, D gene, clone size, V gene, CDR3 protein, CDR3 DNA. A D gene is named only where the DNA matches it firmly. Not all rows give a size; the values are once, few, many and, for expanded clones, a class.

>TRBJ2-1|TRBD2|-|TRBV5-1
CASRISGGIIYNEQFF
TGCGCCAGCAGAATCAGCGGGGGGATTATTTACAATGAGCAGTTCTTC
>TRBJ2-1|TRBD2|-|TRBV6-6
CASSYPSGGTPNEQFF
TGTGCCAGCAGTTACCCGAGCGGGGGGACACCCAATGAGCAGTTCTTC
>TRBJ2-1|TRBD1|-|TRBV5-1
CASSSGTVDYNEQFF
TGCGCCAGCAGCTCGGGGACAGTAGATTACAATGAGCAGTTCTTC
>TRBJ1-2|-|-|TRBV15
CATSPNEEAWGYTF
TGTGCCACCAGCCCAAATGAGGAGGCCTGGGGCTACACCTTC
>TRBJ1-1|-|-|TRBV6-9
CASSYRTVNTEAFF
TGTGCCAGCAGTTATAGGACAGTGAACACTGAAGCTTTCTTT
>TRBJ2-6|-|-|TRBV27
CASRRSGVSGANVLTF
TGTGCCAGCAGACGCTCAGGGGTCTCTGGGGCCAACGTCCTGACTTTC
>TRBJ2-1|-|-|TRBV10-3
CAISESYRDQFF
TGTGCCATCAGTGAGTCGTATCGGGATCAGTTCTTC
>TRBJ1-5|-|-|TRBV7-2
CASSLGVQASPLSQPQHF
TGTGCCAGCAGCTTAGGAGTACAGGCGAGTCCCCTCTCTCAGCCCCAGCATTTT
>TRBJ2-1|-|-|TRBV30
CAWAVRQGGEQFF
TGTGCCTGGGCCGTGAGGCAGGGGGGTGAGCAGTTCTTC
>TRBJ2-5|-|-|TRBV7-8
CASSLFAGAQYF
TGTGCCAGCAGCTTATTCGCCGGGGCCCAGTACTTC
>TRBJ2-6|-|-|TRBV18
CASSPTGGAFGANVLTF
TGTGCCAGCTCCCCGACCGGTGGAGCCTTTGGGGCCAACGTCCTGACTTTC
>TRBJ1-1|-|-|TRBV7-9
CASSFSGDVTEAFF
TGTGCCAGCAGCTTTTCGGGAGACGTGACTGAAGCTTTCTTT
>TRBJ2-2|-|-|TRBV7-6
CASGLGLGELFF
TGTGCCAGCGGCTTGGGCCTGGGGGAGCTGTTTTTT
>TRBJ1-5|-|-|TRBV30
CAWSRGSYSNQPQHF
TGTGCCTGGAGTCGGGGTTCCTATAGCAATCAGCCCCAGCATTTT
>TRBJ2-5|-|-|TRBV5-1
CATTDREGGLAQYF
TGCGCCACAACGGACAGGGAGGGGGGTCTGGCCCAGTACTTC
>TRBJ1-2|-|-|TRBV12-3/TRBV12-4
CASSSLSVFYTF
TGTGCCAGCAGCTCTCTTTCGGTTTTCTACACCTTC
>TRBJ1-1|-|-|TRBV5-6
CASSLEQGTDTEAFF
TGTGCCAGCAGCTTGGAACAGGGCACGGACACTGAAGCTTTCTTT
>TRBJ2-3|TRBD1|-|TRBV10-2
CAVSGQGADTQYF
TGCGCCGTATCGGGACAGGGGGCCGATACGCAGTATTTT
>TRBJ2-3|TRBD1|-|TRBV2
CASSTDRTGGSTDTQYF
TGTGCCAGCAGTACGGACAGGACAGGGGGAAGCACAGATACGCAGTATTTT
>TRBJ2-2|-|-|TRBV28
CASSLGTGGLFF
TGTGCCAGCAGTTTAGGGACCGGGGGGCTGTTTTTT
>TRBJ1-2|TRBD1|-|TRBV28
CASSLGPRGQGNGYTF
TGTGCCAGCAGTTTGGGACCCCGGGGACAGGGGAATGGCTACACCTTC
>TRBJ2-2|-|-|TRBV7-3
CASSLRVPGELFF
TGTGCCAGCAGCTTACGGGTTCCGGGGGAGCTGTTTTTT
>TRBJ2-2|TRBD2|-|TRBV7-2
CASRKAGGTGELFF
TGTGCCAGCAGGAAGGCGGGGGGGACCGGGGAGCTGTTTTTT
>TRBJ1-5|-|-|TRBV3-1/TRBV3-2
CASSQVDSVGPQHF
TGTGCCAGCAGCCAGGTCGACAGCGTTGGGCCCCAGCATTTT
>TRBJ1-5|-|-|TRBV7-8
CASSLVQAGIQPQHF
TGTGCCAGCAGCTTGGTGCAGGCTGGAATACAGCCCCAGCATTTT
>TRBJ2-1|-|-|TRBV5-6
CASSLMGAQVANEQFF
TGTGCCAGCAGCTTGATGGGGGCGCAGGTTGCGAATGAGCAGTTCTTC
>TRBJ1-1|-|-|TRBV11-2
CASSRPSRGINTEAFF
TGTGCCAGCAGCCGCCCTTCGCGGGGGATCAACACTGAAGCTTTCTTT
>TRBJ2-1|-|-|TRBV30
CAWSVRGYEQFF
TGTGCCTGGAGTGTACGGGGGTATGAGCAGTTCTTC
>TRBJ1-6|TRBD1|once|TRBV10-3
CAISENSPDRNSPLHF
TGTGCCATCAGTGAGAACTCGCCGGACAGGAATTCACCCCTCCACTTT
>TRBJ2-7|TRBD1|-|TRBV3-1/TRBV3-2
CASSYRDREQWYF
TGTGCCAGCAGCTACCGGGACAGGGAACAATGGTACTTC
>TRBJ1-4|TRBD1|-|TRBV19
CASLQGGNEKLFF
TGTGCCAGCCTACAGGGGGGGAATGAAAAACTGTTTTTT